The present T cell receptor beta chain was sequenced within a study of neoadjuvant anti-PD-1 for oral cavity cancer. Clones were sequenced by immunoSEQ multiplex PCR, and TCRdb holds only the in-frame ones, with some missing. The table lists roughly 6,600 clones, around 72% of them singletons. Germline V gene data show CDR1 as SGHTS and CDR2 as YDEGEE. Trimming shortened V by 4 bases and J by 7 bases, and 17 bases separated the two germline ends. There are 15 residues in the CDR3. The specimen was PBMCs, collected before nivolumab (anti-PD-1) treatment. The V gene is TRBV5-8, the J gene TRBJ1-4, with D maybe TRBD1 (5 bases). This clonotype originated in a person between 40 and 79 years old with oral cavity squamous cell carcinoma. The CDR3 DNA sequence: TGTGCCAGCAGCCCCCAGGGATTAGGCGCTGAAAAACTGTTTTTT. Protein product: CASSPQGLGAEKLFF.